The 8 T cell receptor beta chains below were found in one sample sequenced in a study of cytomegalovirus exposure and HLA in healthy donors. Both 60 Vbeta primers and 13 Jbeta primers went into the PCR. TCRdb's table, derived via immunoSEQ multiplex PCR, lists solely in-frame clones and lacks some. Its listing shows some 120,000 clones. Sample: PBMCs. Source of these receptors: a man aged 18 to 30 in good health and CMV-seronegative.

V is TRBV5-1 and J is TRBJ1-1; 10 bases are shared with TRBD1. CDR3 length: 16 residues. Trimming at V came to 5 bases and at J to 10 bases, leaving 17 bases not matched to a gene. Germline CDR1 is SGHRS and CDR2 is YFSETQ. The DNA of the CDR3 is TGCGCCAGCAGATTAGGAGGACAGGGGGAAGCCTTGGGAGCTTTCTTT. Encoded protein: CASRLGGQGEALGAFF.

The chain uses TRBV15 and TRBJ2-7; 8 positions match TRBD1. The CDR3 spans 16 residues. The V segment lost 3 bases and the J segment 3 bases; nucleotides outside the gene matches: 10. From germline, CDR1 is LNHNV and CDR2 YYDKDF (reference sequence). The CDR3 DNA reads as TGTGCCACCAGCAGGGGCGCCGGACAGGGCTACTACGAGCAGTACTTC. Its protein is CATSRGAGQGYYEQYF. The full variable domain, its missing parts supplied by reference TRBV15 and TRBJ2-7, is DAMVIQNPRYQVTQFGKPVTLSCSQTLNHNVMYWYQQKSSQAPKLLFHYYDKDFNNEADTPDNFQSRRPNTSFCFLDIRSPGLGDTAMYLCATSRGAGQGYYEQYFGPGTRLTVT.

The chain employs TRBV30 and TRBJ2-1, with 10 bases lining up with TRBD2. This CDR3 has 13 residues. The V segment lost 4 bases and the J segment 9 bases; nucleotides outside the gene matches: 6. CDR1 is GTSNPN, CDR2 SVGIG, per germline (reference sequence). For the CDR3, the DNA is TGTGCCTGGACTAGCGGGAGTGGTATTGAGCAGTTCTTC. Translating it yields CAWTSGSGIEQFF.

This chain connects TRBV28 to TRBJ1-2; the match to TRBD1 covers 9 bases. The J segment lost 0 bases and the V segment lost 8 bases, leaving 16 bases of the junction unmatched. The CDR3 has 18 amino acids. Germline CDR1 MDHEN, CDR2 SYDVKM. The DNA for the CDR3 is TGTGCCAGCCTAGAGGACCGGGACAGGGTCCTAGCTAACTATGGCTACACCTTC. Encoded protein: CASLEDRDRVLANYGYTF.

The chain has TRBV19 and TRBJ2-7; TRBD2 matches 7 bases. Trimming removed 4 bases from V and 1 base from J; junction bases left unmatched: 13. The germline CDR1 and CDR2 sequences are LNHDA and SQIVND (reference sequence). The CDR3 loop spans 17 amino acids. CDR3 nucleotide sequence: TGTGCCAGTAGTAATGTTTGGCTAGCGGCCCAATCCTACGAGCAGTACTTC. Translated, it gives CASSNVWLAAQSYEQYF.

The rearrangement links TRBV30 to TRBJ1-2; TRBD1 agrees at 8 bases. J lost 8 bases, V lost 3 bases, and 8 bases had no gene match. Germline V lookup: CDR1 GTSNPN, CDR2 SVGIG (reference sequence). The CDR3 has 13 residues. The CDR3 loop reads CAWRWQGAYGYTF. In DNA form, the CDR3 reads TGTGCCTGGAGGTGGCAGGGGGCCTACGGCTACACCTTC.

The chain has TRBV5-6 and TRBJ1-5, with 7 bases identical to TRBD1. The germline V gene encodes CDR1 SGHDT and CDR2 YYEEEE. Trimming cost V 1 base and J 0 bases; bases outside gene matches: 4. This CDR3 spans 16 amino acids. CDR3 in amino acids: CASSLWTGHSNQPQHF. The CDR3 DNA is TGTGCCAGCAGCTTGTGGACAGGACATAGCAATCAGCCCCAGCATTTT.

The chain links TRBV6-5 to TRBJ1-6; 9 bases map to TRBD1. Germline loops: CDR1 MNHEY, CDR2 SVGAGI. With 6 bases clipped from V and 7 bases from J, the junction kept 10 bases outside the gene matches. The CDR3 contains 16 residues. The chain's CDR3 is CASRYGTGTENSPLHF. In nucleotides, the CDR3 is TGTGCCAGCAGATACGGGACAGGGACAGAGAATTCACCCCTCCACTTT.